The 3 T cell receptor beta chains given below trace back to one sample, sequenced in a study of blood T cells in healthy people across ages. The authors ran a second PCR of roughly 6 to 12 cycles using a sample-barcoded 5' primer and a J-beta primer mix. From the 5' RACE reads, TCRdb called clonotypes with MiXCR, one entry per CDR3 protein. The repertoire holds 1.5 million or so distinct CDR3 sequences, with under 55% as singletons. Sequencing was performed on blood. The source of these receptors is a woman aged 18-35 years in good health.

This clonotype was observed a few times. The genes are TRBV28 and TRBJ2-1; perhaps TRBD1 as D (6 bases). The germline CDR1 and CDR2 sequences are MDHEN and SYDVKM. This CDR3 comprises 15 residues. V was pared by 6 bases and J by 2 bases, with 14 bases between. CDR3 sequence reads: CASSRGQRTYNEQFF. CDR3 sequence (DNA): TGTGCCAGCAGCCGCGGACAGAGGACCTACAATGAGCAGTTCTTC.

This clonotype was found a few times. The V and J genes are TRBV27 and TRBJ1-5; the D is unclear. Germline lookup yields CDR1 MNHEY and CDR2 SMNVEV (reference sequence). V dropped 3 bases and J dropped 7 bases, with 13 bases sitting between them. The CDR3 totals 14 residues. The CDR3 DNA reads TGTGCCAGCAGTTTCGCTGGCGACAACCAGCCCCAGCATTTT. This gives the protein CASSFAGDNQPQHF.

The rearrangement joins TRBV20-1 to TRBJ2-3; TRBD2 matches 9 bases. Germline V lookup: CDR1 DFQATT, CDR2 SNEGSKA (reference sequence). The CDR3 is made up of 19 amino acids. J was trimmed by 4 bases and V by 0 bases; bases with no gene match: 17. This CDR3 reads CSARDATSGRSIEPDTQYF. The CDR3 nucleotides are TGCAGTGCTAGAGATGCGACCAGCGGGAGGAGTATAGAGCCAGATACGCAGTATTTT.